The source of this TCR beta chain is a study of graft-versus-host responses after intestinal transplantation. Whole-study results and caveats: Detected in recipient marrow were GvH clones, some of which were first observed in ileum or blood.

TCRdb's table, derived via immunoSEQ multiplex PCR, lists solely in-frame clones and lacks some. This sample has some 41,000 clones, with 90% to 95% found just once. As to this clone: Its specificity is unknown.

The CDR3 extends over 13 amino acids. Germline assignment: CDR1 MGHDK and CDR2 SYGVNS. Trimming pared 2 bases from V and 3 bases from J, leaving 7 bases between. This chain joins TRBV25-1 and TRBJ1-2, with TRBD1 as a possible D gene (6 bases). The clonotype was recovered from a human patient who received an intestinal transplant, so some T cells may come from the graft donor. The sample here was PBMCs, taken roughly 110 weeks after intestinal transplantation. The chain's CDR3 is CASSERTDYGYTF. The CDR3 region has the DNA TGTGCCAGCAGTGAAAGGACAGACTATGGCTACACCTTC.